Given below is one T cell receptor beta chain in context. What it binds is not known. The source of the sample is a study of T-cell memory formation after mild COVID-19. TCRdb re-derived calls from the 5' RACE reads in MiXCR, one entry per CDR3 protein. This table holds around 370,000 distinct CDR3 sequences, around 21% found once. Study-level results: Clones contracting across day 15 to 85 had a balanced CD4/CD8 profile; later expanding clones leaned CD4+.

This CDR3 is built from 11 residues. Trimming cost V 11 bases and J 9 bases, with 17 bases left between them. Germline V CDR1 and CDR2: MNHEY, SMNVEV (reference sequence). Sequenced input: PBMCs or a T cell subset sorted from them (not recorded which). This TCR derives from an adult woman who had mild COVID-19 (a few samples of this study predate the infection). Cell type and time point are not known. V is TRBV27 and J is TRBJ2-7, with D possibly called TRBD1 or TRBD2 (6 bases each). The CDR3 DNA follows: TGTGCCGCGGGGAAGGGGGAGAGGCAGTACTTC. Encoded protein: CAAGKGERQYF.